At least ten counts were recorded for the clone carrying this TCR beta chain. The entry originates in a study of CD8 T cells in ankylosing spondylitis. From the 5' RACE reads, TCRdb called clonotypes with MiXCR, one entry per CDR3 protein. The repertoire holds about 300,000 distinct CDR3 sequences, with roughly 20% as singletons. Germline-derived CDR1 and CDR2 are SGHRS and YFSETQ. V was clipped by 2 bases and J by 9 bases; unmatched bases: 8. CDR3 size: 14 residues. The specimen sequenced was blood, either unsorted or a sorted T cell fraction (not recorded which). This chain uses TRBV5-1 with TRBJ2-1; 7 nucleotides align to TRBD2. This TCR was recovered from a female donor with ankylosing spondylitis or in good health (not recorded which). The CDR3 spells CASSLATGGIEQFF. CDR3 in DNA: TGCGCCAGCAGCTTAGCGACCGGGGGGATTGAGCAGTTCTTC.